This T cell receptor beta chain was identified in a study of tumor-infiltrating lymphocytes in localized non-small cell lung cancer (dated by TCRdb to about 2021). In the study overall: The cohort included patients whose samples were collected after neoadjuvant chemotherapy, as well as both smokers and never-smokers and several histologies. TCR sequencing was one of several integrated assays, alongside flow cytometry, multiplex immunofluorescence, RNA-seq, exome sequencing and proteomics, applied to the same patients. The paired tumor versus uninvolved lung comparison of immunoSEQ T-cell fraction included roughly 60 patients. Resected tumor tissue and uninvolved lung tissue described as non-adjacent to the tumor were contributed by each patient, with both tissues obtained from the same patient. The overall ICON cohort was composed of around 150 surgical patients with localized non-small cell lung cancer whose tumors were resected.

The junction shows trimming of 4 bases on V and 0 bases on J, and the gene matches do not reach 5 bases of it. The CDR3 runs 15 amino acids, cysteine and phenylalanine included. Only the CDR3 DNA stays, 45 bases, in frame from base 1. The germline V gene provides CDR1 SGHTA and CDR2 FQGNSA. The T-cell fraction in tumor and uninvolved lung tissue was obtained from TCR sequencing using the immunoSEQ assay. From the authors' description of their analysis: For survival analysis, patients were divided into high (upper tertile) and low (lower two tertiles) T-cell fraction groups, which were compared by log-rank test. A signed-rank test was used to test differences in T-cell fraction between paired tumor and uninvolved lung samples. TCRdb mirrors the immuneACCESS table, restricted to in-frame sequences. Some clones are absent from its copies; in checked studies, under half trace to an unresolved V gene, and the reason for the others is unknown. V and J calls and clone size come straight from that table; D and trimming were deduced from the DNA. This sample lists around 25,000 clones; roughly three fifths were detected once. The ten largest clonotypes hold under 6.5% of the sample.

Enrollment in ICON was initiated in 2016, and the last patient was enrolled in 2018. In a subcohort of 80 or so patients, fresh tumor and matched uninvolved tissue were collected for in-depth immune analyses, with TCR sequencing among those analyses. TCR sequencing was performed on DNA isolated from bulk tissue, without cell sorting. As to this clone: Its antigen is still unknown. No base quality values were provided; no much bigger clone lies one nucleotide off.

Study-level results and caveats: Assay coverage varied across patients depending on available tissue quantity, so only a subset of the cohort had TCR sequencing. TCRbeta sequencing supported higher T cell infiltration in tumors than in uninvolved lung tissue, consistent with immunofluorescence CD3 counts. TCR-derived T-cell fraction did not differ between the flow cytometry-defined immunotypes IM1 (good prognosis) and IM2 (poor prognosis). No association of tumor T-cell fraction from TCR sequencing with recurrence-free survival was found (p = 0.61). Because different assays used different pieces of the same tissue, intratumor heterogeneity could not be separated from technical variation.

The sequence came from a human donor with non-small cell lung cancer. Here the chain combines TRBV7-2 and TRBJ2-5; 7 middle bases align to TRBD1. The sample was lung tumor tissue. The DNA reads as follows: TGTGCCAGCAGCTACCCGACAGGGTACCAAGAGACCCAGTACTTC. This translates into CASSYPTGYQETQYF.